This T cell receptor beta chain is drawn from a study of blood T cell repertoires in COVID-19. The wider study: Samples representing acute and convalescent COVID-19 were sourced from the United States, Italy and Spain.

Patients of the Seattle cohort, enrolled during active infection, were followed longitudinally. This clone was seen repeatedly, ten times or more. Per the study methods: By means of reference gene primer amplification, nucleated cell counts were estimated. Clones were sequenced by immunoSEQ multiplex PCR, and TCRdb holds only the in-frame ones, with some missing. The D gene and trimming were derived from the DNA, and the V and J assignments and clone size from that table. Among about 260,000 clones listed, around nine tenths were seen once. With V trimmed by 7 bases and J by 8 bases, 10 bases remained unmatched. From germline, CDR1 is MDHEN and CDR2 SYDVKM. The CDR3 consists of 15 residues.

The chain uses TRBV28 and TRBJ1-4; 10 bases are shared with TRBD1. Sequenced input: peripheral blood. The clonotype was recovered from a woman in her 70s with COVID-19, enrolled during active disease. The CDR3: CASTRYGTGEEKLFF. The CDR3 DNA reads TGTGCCAGCACTCGCTACGGGACAGGGGAGGAAAAACTGTTTTTT. Full variable domain (remainder filled in from reference TRBV28 and TRBJ1-4): DVKVTQSSRYLVKRTGEKVFLECVQDMDHENMFWYRQDPGLGLRLIYFSYDVKMKEKGDIPEGYSVSREKKERFSLILESASTNQTSMYLCASTRYGTGEEKLFFGSGTQLSVL.